This is a list of T cell receptor beta chains from one sample in a study of low-dose radiotherapy and immunotherapy resistance in tumors. TCRdb analysed the reads with MiXCR anew, one entry per CDR3 protein. In the table there are fewer than 90,000 distinct CDR3 sequences, less than 35% of which are singletons. Sequenced material: PBMCs, taken before treatment. These receptors were taken from a female donor with ovarian cancer. Each CDR3 is given with its conserved first and last residue. The order of the fields is D gene, V gene, J gene, clone size, CDR3 DNA, CDR3 protein. D genes are given only for firm matches. Only part of the rows carry a size: once, few, many, or a class if the clone is expanded.

NA	TRBV29-1	TRBJ2-7	NA	TGCAGCGTCCGGTTCTCCTACGAGCAGTACTTC	CSVRFSYEQYF
NA	TRBV20-1	TRBJ2-4	NA	TGCAGTGCCCAAGGCCAGGGACAAATATCTAAAAACATTCAGTACTTC	CSAQGQGQISKNIQYF
TRBD2	TRBV2	TRBJ2-2	many	TGTGCCAGCCGGGGACTAGCGGGGCCAGGCACCGGGGAGCTGTTTTTT	CASRGLAGPGTGELFF
TRBD1	TRBV4-2	TRBJ2-7	NA	TGTGCCAGCAGCCAAGATCCGGCGGGGACAGGGGACAACGAGCAGTACTTC	CASSQDPAGTGDNEQYF
NA	TRBV25-1	TRBJ2-3	many	TGTGCCAGCAGTGAATATCGGGGCGGCACAGATACGCAGTATTTT	CASSEYRGGTDTQYF
NA	TRBV10-3	TRBJ2-2	many	TGTGCCATCAGTGAGGAGGCCGACACCGGGGAGCTGTTTTTT	CAISEEADTGELFF
TRBD2	TRBV19	TRBJ2-6	many	TGTGCCAGTACCCCGGGGGGGGCGCCCGGGGCCAACGTCCTGACTTTC	CASTPGGAPGANVLTF
NA	TRBV4-2	TRBJ2-7	few	TGTGCCAGCAGCCAGTTCCCGTCCTACGAGCAGTACTTC	CASSQFPSYEQYF
NA	TRBV13	TRBJ2-1	NA	NA	CASSIYLCSVDSGTSYNEQFF
TRBD1	TRBV12-3/TRBV12-4	TRBJ1-2	many	TGTGCCAGCAGTTTAGTAGGGGACAGGGGGAACTATGGCTACACCTTC	CASSLVGDRGNYGYTF
TRBD2	TRBV7-2	TRBJ2-7	few	TGTGCCAGCAGCTTAGCTCTAGCGGGGTTCTCCTACGAGCAGTACTTC	CASSLALAGFSYEQYF
NA	TRBV11-3	TRBJ2-7	NA	TGTGCCAGCAGCTTCGGAACTCCTAGCTCCTACGAGCAGTACTTC	CASSFGTPSSYEQYF
NA	TRBV25-1	TRBJ1-5	many	TGTGCCAGGTCAGTGGGTCAAAACAATCAGCCCCAGCATTTT	CARSVGQNNQPQHF
NA	TRBV6-2/TRBV6-3	TRBJ2-2	many	TGTGCCAGCAGTTTAGTTCCAAAAGCGGAGCTGTTTTTT	CASSLVPKAELFF
TRBD1	TRBV6-1	TRBJ1-1	NA	TGTGCCAGCACACAGGGGGCTACTGGGAACACTGAAGCTTTCTTT	CASTQGATGNTEAFF
TRBD2	TRBV30	TRBJ2-5	many	TGTGCCTCTACCGGGGCGGGAGGGCCGGTTGGAGAGACCCAGTACTTC	CASTGAGGPVGETQYF
NA	TRBV18	TRBJ2-2	many	TGTGCCAGCTCACCAGCGTCGGGCACCGGGGAGCTGTTTTTT	CASSPASGTGELFF